This TCR beta chain emerged from a study of blood T cell repertoires in COVID-19. Across the study: COVID-19 samples collected from the United States, Italy and Spain covered acute and convalescent phases. The cDNA or gDNA used as material had been derived from T cells, B-cell-depleted T cells, or PBMCs.

Here immunoSEQ multiplex PCR was the method, and the copy in TCRdb shows in-frame clones only, minus some. This table holds 40,000 to 65,000 clones, roughly 90% found once. A note on this clone: Other DNA sequences in this sample translate to the same CDR3.

Germline loops: CDR1 ENHRY, CDR2 SYGVKD. The V end was cut by 7 bases, the J end by 8 bases, with 11 bases between. This CDR3 is 11 amino acids long. Material for sequencing was peripheral blood. This sequence joins TRBV10-3 and TRBJ1-1; TRBD1 might be the D (6 bases). The TCR was taken from a man older than 75 with acute or convalescent COVID-19. The CDR3 loop is CAIKGEGEAFF. The CDR3 nucleotides are TGTGCCATCAAGGGGGAGGGAGAAGCTTTCTTT.